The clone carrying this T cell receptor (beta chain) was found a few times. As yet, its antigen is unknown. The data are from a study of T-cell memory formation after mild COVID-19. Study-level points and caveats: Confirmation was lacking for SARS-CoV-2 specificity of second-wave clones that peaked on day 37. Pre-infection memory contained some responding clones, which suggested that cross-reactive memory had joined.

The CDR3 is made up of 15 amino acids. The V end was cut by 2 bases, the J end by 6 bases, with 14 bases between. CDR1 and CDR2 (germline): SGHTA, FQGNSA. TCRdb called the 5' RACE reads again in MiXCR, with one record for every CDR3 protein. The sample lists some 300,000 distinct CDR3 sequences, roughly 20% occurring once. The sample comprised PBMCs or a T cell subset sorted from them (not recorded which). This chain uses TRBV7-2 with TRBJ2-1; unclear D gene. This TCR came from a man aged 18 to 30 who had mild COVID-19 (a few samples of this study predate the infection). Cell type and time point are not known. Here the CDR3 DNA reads TGTGCCAGCAGCTTACGGCCCCTCTTTAGCAATGAGCAGTTCTTC. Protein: CASSLRPLFSNEQFF.